These 29 T cell receptor beta chains originate from one sample sequenced in a study of spatial heterogeneity in lung cancer. The time point was: sample taken at primary tumor resection. Tumor, nontumor lung or frozen PBMC supplied whole RNA that was sequenced unsorted. A single record per CDR3 protein comes from TCRdb applying MiXCR to the 5' RACE reads. Of almost 75,000 distinct CDR3 sequences listed, roughly 14% are singletons. The sequences come from PBMCs, collected at surgery. The receptors originated from a male donor with early-stage non-small cell lung cancer.

This clonotype was seen at least ten times. The chain is built from TRBV24-1 and TRBJ1-5; no firm D call. Germline V gene lookup returns CDR1 KGHDR and CDR2 SFDVKD. CDR3 length equals 12 residues. Between the trimmed V and J ends, which lost 10 bases and 4 bases, there was a span of 10 bases. The CDR3 protein is CATSTGNQPQHF. The CDR3 region has the DNA TGTGCCACTTCGACGGGGAATCAGCCCCAGCATTTT.

There are a few counts of this clonotype. The V and J genes are TRBV30 and TRBJ2-5; no firm D call. The CDR3 is made up of 13 amino acids. Between the trimmed V and J ends, which lost 0 bases and 3 bases, there was a span of 8 bases. Germline V gene data show CDR1 as GTSNPN and CDR2 as SVGIG (reference sequence). This chain's CDR3 is CAWSVRLEETQYF. The CDR3 DNA reads TGTGCCTGGAGTGTACGGCTAGAAGAGACCCAGTACTTC.

This clonotype has at least ten counts. This rearrangement joins TRBV7-9 to TRBJ2-7, with 7 bases matching TRBD1. Unmatched junction bases numbered 7, after V lost 4 bases and J lost 7 bases. Per germline, CDR1 SEHNR and CDR2 FQNEAQ (reference sequence). The CDR3 length is 13 residues. CDR3 sequence (DNA): TGTGCCAGCAGCTCGAAGGGGGCGCCTGAGCAGTACTTC. As protein: CASSSKGAPEQYF.

This clonotype has only a few counts. This chain links TRBV6-1 with TRBJ2-1; maybe TRBD1 (5 bases). Germline V gene lookup returns CDR1 MNHNS and CDR2 SASEGT. Deletions cut 2 bases from V and 8 bases from J, with 19 bases between. The CDR3 has 16 amino acids. For the CDR3, the DNA is TGTGCCAGCAGTGAAACCGGACCAGGGCGATTCGATGAGCAGTTCTTC. It codes for CASSETGPGRFDEQFF.

Only a few counts were recorded for this clonotype. The chain is built from TRBV24-1 and TRBJ1-2; TRBD1 matches 9 bases. The CDR3 is 16 residues long. From germline, CDR1 is KGHDR and CDR2 SFDVKD. V lost 2 bases to trimming and J lost 6 bases; unmatched junction nucleotides: 9. As DNA, the CDR3 is TGTGCCACCAGTGATTCCCGGGACAGGGCGCATGATGGCTACACCTTC. Protein product: CATSDSRDRAHDGYTF.

This clonotype was recorded at least ten times. The chain links TRBV27 to TRBJ2-7; no definite D call. Germline assignment: CDR1 MNHEY and CDR2 SMNVEV (reference sequence). The CDR3 is 14 amino acids. Between the trimmed V and J ends, which lost 6 bases and 0 bases, there was a span of 12 bases. The CDR3 sequence is CASRPNTPSYEQYF. DNA for the CDR3: TGTGCCAGCAGGCCAAACACCCCCTCCTACGAGCAGTACTTC.

V gene TRBV7-8 combines with J gene TRBJ2-5; D is uncertain. Germline loops: CDR1 SGHVS, CDR2 FQNEAQ. Trimming cost V 5 bases and J 2 bases, with 12 bases left between them. This CDR3 has 14 residues. The CDR3 nucleotides are TGTGCCAGCAGCCCGCGCGCACAGCAAGAGACCCAGTACTTC. Translation: CASSPRAQQETQYF.

This clonotype was recorded many times. The chain employs TRBV21-1 and TRBJ2-5; the table assigns TRBD1, which was not confirmed against the DNA. TRBV21-1 is an annotated pseudogene. The CDR3 runs to 16 residues. CDR3 DNA sequence: TGTGCCAGCAGCACGATCCGGGACAGGGTCGGGGAGACCCAGTACTTC. This translates into CASSTIRDRVGETQYF.

This clonotype was seen repeatedly, ten times or more. The J gene is TRBJ2-1, the V gene TRBV5-1, with D possibly being TRBD2 (6 bases). This CDR3 comprises 14 residues. CDR1 and CDR2 (germline): SGHRS, YFSETQ. V was clipped by 0 bases and J by 7 bases, with 11 bases between them. The CDR3 region has the DNA TGCGCCAGCAGCTTGGTACTAGCTCTGAATGAGCAGTTCTTC. As protein: CASSLVLALNEQFF.

This chain links TRBV6-1 with TRBJ2-7, with D maybe TRBD2 (6 bases). Germline V lookup: CDR1 MNHNS, CDR2 SASEGT. The CDR3 has 15 residues. V lost 6 bases and J 0 bases, leaving 15 bases between the germline ends. CDR3 sequence reads: CASSDLSGSSYEQYF. The CDR3 nucleotides read TGTGCCAGCAGCGACCTCAGCGGGTCCTCCTACGAGCAGTACTTC.

In nucleotides, the CDR3 is TGTGCCAGTCGGCTCAGGACAGGGGGCCGGTCCTATAATTCACCCCTCCACTTT. Translated, it gives CASRLRTGGRSYNSPLHF. The chain joins TRBV21-1 to TRBJ1-6; TRBD1 reflects the table's D call only, with no check against the DNA. TRBV21-1 is designated a pseudogene. This CDR3 has 18 residues.

This clonotype was detected ten times or more. This sequence joins TRBV30 and TRBJ1-1; 8 bases align to TRBD1. The CDR3 covers 14 residues. With 2 bases clipped from V and 2 bases from J, the junction kept 4 bases outside the gene matches. Germline V CDR1 and CDR2: GTSNPN, SVGIG (reference sequence). Here the CDR3 reads CAWSRTGINTEAFF. The CDR3 DNA is TGTGCCTGGAGTCGGACAGGGATAAACACTGAAGCTTTCTTT.

In this sample, this clonotype turned up a few times. V and J are TRBV9 and TRBJ2-3, with TRBD1 matching over 8 bases. Germline V CDR1 and CDR2: SGDLS, YYNGEE. CDR3 size: 14 residues. V was pared by 5 bases and J by 5 bases, with 7 bases of the junction left unmatched. The CDR3 region is CASSLVGTGDTQYF. DNA for the CDR3: TGTGCCAGCAGTTTGGTCGGGACAGGAGATACGCAGTATTTT.

The V gene is TRBV19, the J gene TRBJ2-3, with a tentative D call TRBD2 (6 bases). Trimming pared 6 bases from V and 2 bases from J, leaving 15 bases between. The CDR3 covers 15 residues. Germline V CDR1 and CDR2: LNHDA, SQIVND (reference sequence). The CDR3 loop reads CASSLFSGVTDTQYF. The DNA for the CDR3 is TGTGCCAGTAGCCTCTTTTCGGGAGTCACAGATACGCAGTATTTT. The entire variable domain, with the rest obtained from reference TRBV19 and TRBJ2-3, is as follows: DGGITQSPKYLFRKEGQNVTLSCEQNLNHDAMYWYRQDPGQGLRLIYYSQIVNDFQKGDIAEGYSVSREKKESFPLTVTSAQKNPTAFYLCASSLFSGVTDTQYFGPGTRLTVL.

This clonotype was detected only a few times. This sequence joins TRBV6-5 and TRBJ1-5, with D perhaps matching TRBD1 (5 bases). Per the germline V gene, CDR1 is MNHEY and CDR2 is SVGAGI. Trimming removed 2 bases from V and 7 bases from J, with 18 bases in between. The CDR3 runs to 16 residues. As DNA, the CDR3 is TGTGCCAGCAGTTACGGGGACCCGGGTGCGGGGCAGCCCCAGCATTTT. Amino acids: CASSYGDPGAGQPQHF.

In DNA, the CDR3 is TGCAGTGCTAGCCGAAGGGGGAATGAGCAGTTCTTC. This gives the protein CSASRRGNEQFF. V gene TRBV20-1 combines with J gene TRBJ2-1; perhaps TRBD1 as D (6 bases). V lost 3 bases and J 7 bases, leaving 10 bases between the germline ends. The CDR3 contains 12 residues. Germline CDR1 and CDR2: DFQATT and SNEGSKA (reference sequence).

The CDR3, as DNA: TGTGCCAGCAGTGAATTCAGGGGGGGTTACAATGAGCAGTTCTTC. As protein: CASSEFRGGYNEQFF. The V and J genes are TRBV25-1 and TRBJ2-1; D assignment may be TRBD1 or TRBD2 (7 bases each). Germline V gene data show CDR1 as MGHDK and CDR2 as SYGVNS. With 1 base removed from V and 4 bases from J, the gap between germline ends came to 11 bases. CDR3 size: 15 residues.

This clonotype showed up just a few times. The chain carries TRBV3-1 and TRBJ1-5; D is possibly TRBD1 (6 bases). V was trimmed by 2 bases and J by 7 bases, leaving 18 bases between them. The CDR3 runs 16 residues. The germline CDR1 and CDR2 sequences are LGHDT and YNNKEL (reference sequence). The CDR3 spells CASSQHGGGQNQPQHF. Here the CDR3 DNA reads TGTGCCAGCAGCCAACACGGGGGCGGTCAAAACCAGCCCCAGCATTTT.

This chain links TRBV5-6 with TRBJ2-7; D is possibly TRBD1 or TRBD2 (6 bases each). V was cut by 1 base and J by 4 bases, with 12 bases left in between. This CDR3 is 14 amino acids long. The V gene's germline CDR1 is SGHDT and CDR2 YYEEEE. The CDR3 DNA reads as TGTGCCAGCAGCTTGTCGTGGGGGGCGTACGAGCAGTACTTC. It translates to CASSLSWGAYEQYF.

This chain uses TRBV7-9 with TRBJ2-7; 7 bases map to TRBD2. V shed 5 bases, J shed 4 bases, and the junction held 14 bases outside the gene matches. The CDR3 covers 16 residues. Germline lookup yields CDR1 SEHNR and CDR2 FQNEAQ (reference sequence). CDR3 in DNA: TGTGCCAGCAGCCGTTCAAGCGGGGAAAAAATTTACGAGCAGTACTTC. It encodes CASSRSSGEKIYEQYF.

This clonotype has ten or more counts. The CDR3 here is CASSQDLAGAGELFF. The CDR3 nucleotides are TGTGCCAGCAGCCAAGATTTGGCAGGGGCCGGGGAGCTGTTTTTT. V usage is TRBV3-1 and J usage is TRBJ2-2; maybe TRBD1 (6 bases). The CDR3 has 15 residues. Trimming took off 0 bases at V and 6 bases at J, with 11 bases between the two ends. In germline, CDR1 is LGHDT, CDR2 YNNKEL (reference sequence).

Points on this clonotype: The junction departs from the called germline gene at one end, perhaps through a read error. This chain uses TRBV5-1 with TRBJ1-1; D unresolved. The germline V gene has CDR1 SGHRS and CDR2 YFSETQ. This CDR3 is 13 amino acids long. CDR3 loop: CASSLGPNAEAFF. DNA for the CDR3: TGCGCCAGCAGCTTGGGCCCGAACGCTGAAGCTTTCTTT. The full variable domain, with the rest looked up from reference TRBV5-1 and TRBJ1-1, is KAGVTQTPRYLIKTRGQQVTLSCSPISGHRSVSWYQQTPGQGLQFLFEYFSETQRNKGNFPGRFSGRQFSNSRSEMNVSTLELGDSALYLCASSLGPNAEAFFGQGTRLTVV.

The CDR3 region has the DNA TGTGCCAGTGGGGCTAATGAAAAACTGTTTTTT. Protein sequence: CASGANEKLFF. The genes are TRBV5-4 and TRBJ1-4; D is unclear. Trimming cost V 8 bases and J 3 bases, with 5 bases left between them. The CDR3 runs to 11 residues. Germline-derived CDR1 and CDR2 are SGHNT and YYREEE (reference sequence).

This clonotype was found a few times. V and J are TRBV9 and TRBJ2-7; no clear D gene. Trimming removed 0 bases at V and 7 bases at J, with 14 bases between. The CDR3 covers 14 residues. Germline assignment: CDR1 SGDLS and CDR2 YYNGEE. CDR3 loop: CASSVGESLREQYF. The CDR3 DNA is TGTGCCAGCAGCGTAGGCGAGAGTCTGAGGGAGCAGTACTTC.

The chain combines TRBV5-1 with TRBJ2-3; no clear D gene. Trimming removed 3 bases at V and 0 bases at J, with 11 bases between. This CDR3 has 15 amino acids. CDR1 and CDR2 (germline): SGHRS, YFSETQ. The DNA of the CDR3 is TGCGCCAGCAGCTCACAAGACCCTAGCACAGATACGCAGTATTTT. Translated: CASSSQDPSTDTQYF.

This clonotype was seen many times. The gene calls are TRBV5-4 and TRBJ2-3; TRBD2 agrees at 11 bases. The CDR3 spans 15 residues. Germline values: CDR1 SGHNT, CDR2 YYREEE (reference sequence). The V gene end was trimmed by 4 bases and the J gene end by 1 base; junction bases not matched to a gene: 2. The CDR3 is CASSQGLAGTDTQYF. The CDR3 DNA sequence: TGTGCCAGCAGCCAGGGACTAGCGGGCACAGATACGCAGTATTTT. The full variable domain, rest sourced from reference TRBV5-4 and TRBJ2-3, is ETGVTQSPTHLIKTRGQQVTLRCSSQSGHNTVSWYQQALGQGPQFIFQYYREEENGRGNFPPRFSGLQFPNYSSELNVNALELDDSALYLCASSQGLAGTDTQYFGPGTRLTVL.

This clonotype was seen ten or more times. The chain uses TRBV20-1 and TRBJ2-1; no definite D call. The CDR3 is 13 residues long. The V end was cut by 5 bases, the J end by 3 bases, with 11 bases between. Germline CDR1 DFQATT, CDR2 SNEGSKA (reference sequence). CDR3 in DNA: TGCAGTGCTTTCCCAGGACGCTACAATGAGCAGTTCTTC. Protein sequence: CSAFPGRYNEQFF.

This clonotype was counted many times. The rearrangement links TRBV29-1 to TRBJ1-2; D may be TRBD1 (5 bases). Germline V gives CDR1 SQVTM, CDR2 ANQGSEA. The CDR3 loop spans 15 amino acids. V dropped 5 bases and J dropped 6 bases, with 22 bases sitting between them. The CDR3 bases are TGCAGCGTTTCCGACCTAAGGGGACTTAGGAATGGCTACACCTTC. Translating it yields CSVSDLRGLRNGYTF.

V usage is TRBV7-6 and J usage is TRBJ2-7, with 7 bases fitting TRBD2. The V gene end was trimmed by 1 base and the J gene end by 2 bases; junction bases not matched to a gene: 2. CDR3 size: 14 residues. Germline loops: CDR1 SGHVS, CDR2 FNYEAQ. The CDR3 loop reads CASSLGEGTYEQYF. CDR3 nucleotides: TGTGCCAGCAGCTTAGGGGAGGGGACCTACGAGCAGTACTTC.